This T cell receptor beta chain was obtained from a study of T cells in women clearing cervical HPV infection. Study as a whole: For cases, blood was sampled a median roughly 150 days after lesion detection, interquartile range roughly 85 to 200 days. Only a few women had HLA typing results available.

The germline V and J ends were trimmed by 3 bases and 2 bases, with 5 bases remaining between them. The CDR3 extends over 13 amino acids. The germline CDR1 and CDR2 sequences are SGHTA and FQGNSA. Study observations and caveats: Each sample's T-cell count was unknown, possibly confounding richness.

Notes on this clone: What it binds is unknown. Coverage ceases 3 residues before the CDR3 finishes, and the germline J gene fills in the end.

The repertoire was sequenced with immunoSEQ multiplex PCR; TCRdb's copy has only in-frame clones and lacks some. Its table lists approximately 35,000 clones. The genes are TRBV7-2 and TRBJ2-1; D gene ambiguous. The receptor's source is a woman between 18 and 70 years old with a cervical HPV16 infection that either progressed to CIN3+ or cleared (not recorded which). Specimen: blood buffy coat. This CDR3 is CASSFHAYNEQFF. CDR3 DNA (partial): TGTGCCAGCAGCTTTCATGCCTACAATGAG.